This T cell receptor (beta chain) was retrieved from a study of a mutant IDH1 vaccine in newly diagnosed glioma (dated by TCRdb to the early 2020s). Turning to the overall study: Patients were given eight vaccinations, in weeks 1, 3, 5, 7, 11, 15, 19 and 23, which matched visits V03 through V10. In the chemotherapy-containing groups, vaccination started alongside temozolomide cycles, whereas in patients who had radiotherapy alone it started 4-6 weeks after radiotherapy. Of the approximately 35 treated patients, about 62% were male and 37.5% were female, and the mean age was approximately 40 years. Before enrollment, most patients had been given radiochemotherapy with temozolomide as standard therapy, while the rest had received either radiotherapy alone or temozolomide alone. Peripheral blood was drawn at six visits: V03 (baseline), V05, V07, V10, V12 and V13. For exploratory analyses, longitudinal TCRB deep sequencing was carried out in more than 20 treated patients wherever samples were available.

The research as a whole found: Availability determined which PBMC samples were chosen for TCRB deep sequencing. The authors noted that analyses of patient blood samples could not be reproduced because of sample limitations. Immune responses induced by the vaccine were seen in around 93% of patients across multiple MHC alleles. Changes in the top peripheral T cell clonotypes picked up by TCRB sequencing did not appear to be linked to pseudoprogression.

In light of the paper, this sample's time point label describes: week 23, last vaccination. A 20-mer mutant IDH1 peptide at 300 micrograms in Montanide made up each vaccine dose, which was injected subcutaneously together with topical imiquimod. The donors had newly diagnosed IDH1-mutant astrocytomas of WHO grade 3 or 4 that showed loss of nuclear ATRX. The samples were drawn from NOA16, a multicentre, single-arm, open-label phase I trial in Germany that tested a mutant IDH1 peptide vaccine in humans for the first time. Genomic DNA for TCRB sequencing was isolated from EDTA blood with the DNeasy Blood and Tissue Kit. Preparation of the library involved the immunoSEQ multiplex PCR assay. Rearranged TCR beta chain sequences were amplified using the hsTCRB Kit according to the manufacturer's protocol. Sequencing of TCRB libraries was carried out on an Illumina MiSeq. Per the authors' processing: The kit vendor's proprietary platform handled demultiplexing, trimming and gene mapping. Imported from immuneACCESS, the table was reduced by TCRdb to in-frame sequences with V and J called. These copies leave out some clones; in studies compared against another copy, an unresolved V gene accounts for under half, and the cause of the remainder is not known. The V and J calls and clone size are taken from that table; D and trimming were inferred from the DNA. The sample table records 40,000 to 50,000 clones; approximately 72% of these occur just once. The ten largest make up 5% to 6.5% of the sample.

The germline V gene encodes CDR1 GTSNPN and CDR2 SVGIG (reference sequence). The CDR3 has 13 amino acids, counting the end cysteine and phenylalanine. Only the CDR3 DNA is retained, 39 bases long and in frame from the first base. For this chain, trimming is 5 bases at the V end and 9 bases at the J end, and the number of junction bases without a gene match is 6. In regard to this clone: No cognate antigen has been identified for it. No base qualities exist here, and no much larger clone lies one base off it.

Here the chain combines TRBV30 and TRBJ2-4; 11 junctional bases match TRBD1. The material was PBMCs, obtained from a glioma patient whose treatment included an IDH1 peptide vaccine. The receptor was isolated from a man aged 50 or older with glioma. This receptor has the CDR3 CAWSGTGGSIQYF. The base sequence is TGTGCCTGGTCCGGGACAGGGGGTAGCATTCAGTACTTC.